The 8 T cell receptor beta chains in this list originate from one sample, sequenced in a study of T cell repertoires in ileal Crohn's disease. This sample's time point: neoterminal ileum biopsy at postoperative endoscopy, about 6 months after surgery. Only in-frame clones appear in the TCRdb table, and some are missing; sequencing was by immunoSEQ multiplex PCR. The sample yields around 10,000 clones, about four fifths seen once. What was sequenced was ileal tissue. The receptors here all came from an adult with Crohn's disease.

J is TRBJ2-5 and V is TRBV30; 13 nucleotides line up with TRBD2. The J call could be wrong; TRBJ2-7 is a better fit for the DNA end. This CDR3 contains 15 residues. The V gene's germline CDR1 is GTSNPN and CDR2 SVGIG (reference sequence). The CDR3 sequence is CAWSPGLAGTYEQYF. For the CDR3, the DNA is TGTGCCTGGAGCCCGGGACTAGCGGGGACCTACGAGCAGTACTTC.

The CDR3 DNA sequence: TGCAGCGCCCGGGATACCTACGAGCAGTACTTC. This codes for CSARDTYEQYF. V is TRBV29-1 and J is TRBJ2-7; a possible D gene is TRBD2 (5 bases). V lost 7 bases and J lost 2, with 9 bases in between. Germline-derived CDR1 and CDR2 are SQVTM and ANQGSEA. This CDR3 has 11 residues.

The chain uses TRBV19 and TRBJ2-2, with 7 bases that match TRBD2. Per germline, CDR1 LNHDA and CDR2 SQIVND (reference sequence). Losses at the gene ends were 7 bases for V and 4 bases for J; bases not matched to a gene: 6. The CDR3 length is 14 residues. As DNA, the CDR3 is TGTGCCAGTAACCGGGGGGAGGGCACCGGGGAGCTGTTTTTT. It translates to CASNRGEGTGELFF.

The gene calls are TRBV27 and TRBJ2-3; TRBD2 is a possible D gene (6 bases). This CDR3 region has 17 residues. The germline V gene encodes CDR1 MNHEY and CDR2 SMNVEV (reference sequence). Trimming took 4 bases from V and 2 from J, leaving 19 bases between them. The CDR3 DNA is TGTGCCAGCAGTTCCCAATTCGATAGCGGAGCCACAGATACGCAGTATTTT. It is translated as CASSSQFDSGATDTQYF.

As to this clone: In the same sample, other DNA sequences code for this CDR3. The rearrangement joins TRBV7-9 to TRBJ1-6; D is perhaps TRBD1 (6 bases). V shed 4 bases and J shed 7 bases, with 17 bases lying between them. CDR3 length: 16 residues. Germline-derived CDR1 and CDR2 are SEHNR and FQNEAQ (reference sequence). The chain's CDR3 is CASSSAGAAGNSPLHF. The CDR3 nucleotides read TGTGCCAGCAGCTCAGCAGGGGCTGCGGGGAATTCACCCCTCCACTTT.

The gene calls are TRBV30 and TRBJ1-2; no definite D call. Germline CDR1 and CDR2: GTSNPN and SVGIG (reference sequence). CDR3 length: 13 amino acids. V was trimmed by 2 bases and J by 7 bases, leaving 14 bases between them. Written as DNA, the CDR3 is TGTGCCTGGAGTCCAACCGGGAACCTTGGCTACACCTTC. Translated: CAWSPTGNLGYTF.

This clone was recorded once. The chain recombines TRBV4-1 with TRBJ2-7; 11 nucleotides align to TRBD1. The CDR3 loop spans 16 amino acids. The junction had 9 bases not matched to a gene; V was cut back by 3 bases and J by 5 bases. Germline V gives CDR1 MGHRA, CDR2 YSYEKL. CDR3 in amino acids: CASSQIVGQGANEQYF. In nucleotides, the CDR3 is TGCGCCAGCAGCCAGATTGTCGGACAGGGGGCCAACGAGCAGTACTTC.

V is TRBV29-1 and J is TRBJ2-3; 15 bases match TRBD2. The CDR3 is 16 residues long. In germline, CDR1 is SQVTM, CDR2 ANQGSEA. With 5 bases clipped from V and 1 base from J, the junction kept 4 bases outside the gene matches. The CDR3 here is CSVLGLAGGRTDTQYF. In DNA form, the CDR3 reads TGCAGCGTTCTGGGACTAGCGGGGGGCCGCACAGATACGCAGTATTTT.